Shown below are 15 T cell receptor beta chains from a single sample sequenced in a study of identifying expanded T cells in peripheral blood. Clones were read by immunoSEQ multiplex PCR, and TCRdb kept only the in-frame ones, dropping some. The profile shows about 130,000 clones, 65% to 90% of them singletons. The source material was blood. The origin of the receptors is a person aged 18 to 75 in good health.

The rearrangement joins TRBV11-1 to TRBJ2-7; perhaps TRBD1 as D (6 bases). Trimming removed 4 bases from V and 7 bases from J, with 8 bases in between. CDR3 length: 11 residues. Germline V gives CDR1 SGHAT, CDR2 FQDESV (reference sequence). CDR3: CASSSRGEQYF. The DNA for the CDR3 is TGTGCCAGCAGCTCTAGGGGGGAGCAGTACTTC. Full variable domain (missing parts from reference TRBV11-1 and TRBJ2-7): EAEVAQSPRYKITEKSQAVAFWCDPISGHATLYWYRQILGQGPELLVQFQDESVVDDSQLPKDRFSAERLKGVDSTLKIQPAELGDSAMYLCASSSRGEQYFGPGTRLTVT.

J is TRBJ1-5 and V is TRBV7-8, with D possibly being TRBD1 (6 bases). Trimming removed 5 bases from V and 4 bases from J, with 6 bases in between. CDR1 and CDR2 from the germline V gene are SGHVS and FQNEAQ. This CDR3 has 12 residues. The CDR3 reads CASSGQNQPQHF. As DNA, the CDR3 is TGTGCCAGCAGCGGACAGAATCAGCCCCAGCATTTT.

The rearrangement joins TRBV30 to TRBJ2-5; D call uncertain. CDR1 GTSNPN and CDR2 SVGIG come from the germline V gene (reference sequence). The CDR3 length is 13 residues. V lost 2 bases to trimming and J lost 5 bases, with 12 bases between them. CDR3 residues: CAWSPNLGETQYF. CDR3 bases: TGTGCCTGGAGTCCAAATCTAGGGGAGACCCAGTACTTC.

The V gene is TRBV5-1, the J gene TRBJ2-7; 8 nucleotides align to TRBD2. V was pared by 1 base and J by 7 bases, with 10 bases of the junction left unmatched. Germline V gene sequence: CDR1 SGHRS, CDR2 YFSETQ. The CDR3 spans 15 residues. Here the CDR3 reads CASSLILAGSEEQYF. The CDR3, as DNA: TGCGCCAGCAGCTTGATCTTAGCGGGATCGGAGGAGCAGTACTTC.

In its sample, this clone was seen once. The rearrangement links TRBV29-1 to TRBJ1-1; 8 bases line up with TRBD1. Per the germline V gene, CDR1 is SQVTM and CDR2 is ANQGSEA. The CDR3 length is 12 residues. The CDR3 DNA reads TGCAGTGGGGGGACAGGGAACACTGAAGCTTTCTTT. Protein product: CSGGTGNTEAFF.

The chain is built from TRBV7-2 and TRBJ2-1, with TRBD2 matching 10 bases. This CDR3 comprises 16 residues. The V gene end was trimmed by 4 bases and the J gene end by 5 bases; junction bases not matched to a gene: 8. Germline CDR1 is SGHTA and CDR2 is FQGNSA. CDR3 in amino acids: CASSSYPSGGNNEQFF. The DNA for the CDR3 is TGTGCCAGCAGCTCCTACCCTAGCGGGGGCAACAATGAGCAGTTCTTC.

In DNA, the CDR3 is TGCGCCAGCAGCCAGGGGGACTTGGCTGAAGCTTTCTTT. Amino acid sequence: CASSQGDLAEAFF. The genes are TRBV5-1 and TRBJ1-1; 7 bases match TRBD1. The CDR3 has 13 amino acids. V lost 4 bases to trimming and J lost 6 bases; unmatched junction nucleotides: 6. The V gene's germline CDR1 is SGHRS and CDR2 YFSETQ.

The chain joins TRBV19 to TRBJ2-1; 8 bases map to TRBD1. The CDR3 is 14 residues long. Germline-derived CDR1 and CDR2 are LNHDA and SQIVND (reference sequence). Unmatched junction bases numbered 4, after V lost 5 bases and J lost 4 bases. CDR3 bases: TGTGCCAGTAGTGGTCGGGACAGGTACAATGAGCAGTTCTTC. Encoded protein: CASSGRDRYNEQFF.

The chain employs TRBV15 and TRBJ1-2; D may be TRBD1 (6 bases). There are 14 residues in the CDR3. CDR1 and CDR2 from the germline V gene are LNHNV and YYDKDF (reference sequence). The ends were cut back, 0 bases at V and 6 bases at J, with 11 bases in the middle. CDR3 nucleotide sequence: TGTGCCACCAGCAGAGACCTCCAGGGGAATGGCTACACCTTC. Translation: CATSRDLQGNGYTF.

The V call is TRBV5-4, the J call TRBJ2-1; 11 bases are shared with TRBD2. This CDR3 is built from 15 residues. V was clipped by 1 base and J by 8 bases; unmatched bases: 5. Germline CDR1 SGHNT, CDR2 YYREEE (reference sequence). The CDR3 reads CASSLTSGSRDEQFF. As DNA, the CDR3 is TGTGCCAGCAGCTTGACTAGCGGGAGTCGGGATGAGCAGTTCTTC.

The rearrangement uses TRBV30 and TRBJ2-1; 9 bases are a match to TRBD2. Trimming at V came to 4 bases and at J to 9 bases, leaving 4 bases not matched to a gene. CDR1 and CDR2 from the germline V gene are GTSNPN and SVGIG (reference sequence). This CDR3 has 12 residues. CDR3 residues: CAWKRGAGEQFF. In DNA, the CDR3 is TGTGCCTGGAAGCGGGGGGCCGGTGAGCAGTTCTTC.

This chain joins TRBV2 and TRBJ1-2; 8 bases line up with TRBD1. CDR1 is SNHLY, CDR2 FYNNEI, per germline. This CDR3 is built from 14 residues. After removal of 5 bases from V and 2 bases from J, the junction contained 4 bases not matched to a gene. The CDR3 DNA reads TGTGCCAGCAGTTCGAGGACAGGGAACTATGGCTACACCTTC. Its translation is CASSSRTGNYGYTF.

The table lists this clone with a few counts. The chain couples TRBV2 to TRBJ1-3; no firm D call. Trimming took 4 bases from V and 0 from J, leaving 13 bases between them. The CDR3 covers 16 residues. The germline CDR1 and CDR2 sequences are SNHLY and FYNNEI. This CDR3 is CASSVYLLRSGNTIYF. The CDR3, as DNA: TGTGCCAGCAGTGTTTATCTCCTGCGCTCTGGAAACACCATATATTTT.

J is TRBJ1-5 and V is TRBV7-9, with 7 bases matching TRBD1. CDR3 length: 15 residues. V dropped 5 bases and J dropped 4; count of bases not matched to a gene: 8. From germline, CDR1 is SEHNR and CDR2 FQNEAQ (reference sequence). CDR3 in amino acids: CASSLLGQQNQPQHF. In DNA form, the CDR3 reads TGTGCCAGCAGCCTGTTGGGACAGCAAAATCAGCCCCAGCATTTT.

This CDR3 reads CASSLEWADTQYF. The CDR3 bases are TGTGCCAGCAGCTTGGAATGGGCAGATACGCAGTATTTT. This chain joins TRBV5-4 and TRBJ2-3; D uncertain. Germline-derived CDR1 and CDR2 are SGHNT and YYREEE (reference sequence). This CDR3 contains 13 residues. Trimming shortened V by 0 bases and J by 4 bases, and 6 bases separated the two germline ends. Complete variable domain (other parts from reference TRBV5-4 and TRBJ2-3): ETGVTQSPTHLIKTRGQQVTLRCSSQSGHNTVSWYQQALGQGPQFIFQYYREEENGRGNFPPRFSGLQFPNYSSELNVNALELDDSALYLCASSLEWADTQYFGPGTRLTVL.